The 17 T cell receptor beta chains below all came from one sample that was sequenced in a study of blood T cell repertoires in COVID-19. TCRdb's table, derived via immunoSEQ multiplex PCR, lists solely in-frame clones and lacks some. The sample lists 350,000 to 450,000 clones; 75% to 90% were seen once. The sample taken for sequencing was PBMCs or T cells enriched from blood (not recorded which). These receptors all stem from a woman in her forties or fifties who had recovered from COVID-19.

CDR3 nucleotides: TGTGCCAGCAGCTTTGACAGGGCCACTGAAGCTTTCTTT. This codes for CASSFDRATEAFF. The chain carries TRBV7-2 and TRBJ1-1; 7 bases are a match to TRBD1. Germline V lookup: CDR1 SGHTA, CDR2 FQGNSA. V trimming: 3 bases; J trimming: 4 bases; junction bases outside the gene matches: 2. CDR3 length: 13 amino acids. Filled out from reference TRBV7-2 and TRBJ1-1, the complete variable domain reads GAGVSQSPSNKVTEKGKDVELRCDPISGHTALYWYRQSLGQGLEFLIYFQGNSAPDKSGLPSDRFSAERTGGSVSTLTIQRTQQEDSAVYLCASSFDRATEAFFGQGTRLTVV.

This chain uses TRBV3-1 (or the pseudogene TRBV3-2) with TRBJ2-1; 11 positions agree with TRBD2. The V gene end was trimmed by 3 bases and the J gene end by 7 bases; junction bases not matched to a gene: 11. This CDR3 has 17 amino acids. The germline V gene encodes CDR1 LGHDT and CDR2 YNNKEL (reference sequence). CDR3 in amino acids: CASSHRTSGRSGNEQFF. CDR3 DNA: TGTGCCAGCAGCCATAGAACTAGCGGGAGATCGGGGAATGAGCAGTTCTTC.

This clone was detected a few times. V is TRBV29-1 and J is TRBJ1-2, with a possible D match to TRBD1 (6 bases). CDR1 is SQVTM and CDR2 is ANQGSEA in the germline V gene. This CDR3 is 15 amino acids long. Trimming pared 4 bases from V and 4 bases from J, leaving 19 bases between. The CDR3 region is CSVAAMTGKSYGYTF. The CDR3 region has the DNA TGCAGCGTTGCCGCAATGACAGGAAAGAGCTATGGCTACACCTTC.

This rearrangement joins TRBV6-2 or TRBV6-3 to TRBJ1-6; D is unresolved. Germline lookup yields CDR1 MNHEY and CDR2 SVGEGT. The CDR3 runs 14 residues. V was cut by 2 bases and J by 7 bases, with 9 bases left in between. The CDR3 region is CASSYGQWNSPLHF. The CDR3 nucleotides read TGTGCCAGCAGTTACGGGCAATGGAATTCACCCCTCCACTTT.

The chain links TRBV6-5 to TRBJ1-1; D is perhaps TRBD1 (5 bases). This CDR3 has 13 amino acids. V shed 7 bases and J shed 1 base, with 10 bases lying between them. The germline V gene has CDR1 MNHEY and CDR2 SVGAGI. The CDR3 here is CASTVTENTEAFF. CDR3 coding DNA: TGTGCCAGCACCGTGACAGAGAACACTGAAGCTTTCTTT.

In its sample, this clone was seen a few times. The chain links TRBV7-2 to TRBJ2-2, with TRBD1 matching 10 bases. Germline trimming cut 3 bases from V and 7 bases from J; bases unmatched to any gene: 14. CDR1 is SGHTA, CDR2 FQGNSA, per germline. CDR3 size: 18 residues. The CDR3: CASSFNKPGTGAGGELFF. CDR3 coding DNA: TGTGCCAGCAGCTTTAACAAGCCTGGGACAGGGGCTGGCGGGGAGCTGTTTTTT.

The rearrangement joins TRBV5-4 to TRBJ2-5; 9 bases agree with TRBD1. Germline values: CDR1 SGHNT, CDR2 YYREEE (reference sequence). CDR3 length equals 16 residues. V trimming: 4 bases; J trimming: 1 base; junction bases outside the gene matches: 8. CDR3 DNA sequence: TGTGCCAGCAGCCCCTGGAGGACAGGGGCCCAAGAGACCCAGTACTTC. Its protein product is CASSPWRTGAQETQYF.

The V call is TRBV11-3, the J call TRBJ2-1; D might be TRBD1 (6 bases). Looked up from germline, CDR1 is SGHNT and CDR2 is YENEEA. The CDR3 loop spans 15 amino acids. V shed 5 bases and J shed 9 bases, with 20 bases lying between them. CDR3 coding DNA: TGTGCCAGCAGCATCGAGACCATACAGGGAAGTGAGCAGTTCTTC. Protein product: CASSIETIQGSEQFF.

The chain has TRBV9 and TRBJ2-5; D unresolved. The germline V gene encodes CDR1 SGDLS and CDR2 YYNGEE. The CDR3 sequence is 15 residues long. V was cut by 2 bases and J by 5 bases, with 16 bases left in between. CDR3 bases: TGTGCCAGCAGCGTTCATCCCGGGTTGGCGGAGACCCAGTACTTC. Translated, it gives CASSVHPGLAETQYF.

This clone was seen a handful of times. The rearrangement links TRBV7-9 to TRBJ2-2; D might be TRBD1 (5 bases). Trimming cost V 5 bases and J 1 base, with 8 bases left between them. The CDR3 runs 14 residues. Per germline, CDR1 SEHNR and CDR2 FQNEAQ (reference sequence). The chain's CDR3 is CASSPTENTGELFF. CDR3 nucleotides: TGTGCCAGCAGCCCGACAGAGAACACCGGGGAGCTGTTTTTT.

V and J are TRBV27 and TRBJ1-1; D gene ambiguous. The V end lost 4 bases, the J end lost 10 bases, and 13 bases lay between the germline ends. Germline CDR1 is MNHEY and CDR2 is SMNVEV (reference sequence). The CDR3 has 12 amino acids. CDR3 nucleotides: TGTGCCAGCAGTTCTGGCGGGCGAGGAGCTTTCTTT. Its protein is CASSSGGRGAFF.

The CDR3 sequence: CASHVGGPSYNEQFF. In DNA form, the CDR3 reads TGCGCCAGCCACGTCGGGGGGCCTTCCTACAATGAGCAGTTCTTC. V is TRBV5-1 and J is TRBJ2-1, with D possibly matching TRBD2 (7 bases). The CDR3 is made up of 15 amino acids. Between the trimmed V and J ends, which lost 7 bases and 1 base, there was a span of 15 bases. CDR1 and CDR2 (germline): SGHRS, YFSETQ. The complete variable domain, with remaining parts taken from reference TRBV5-1 and TRBJ2-1, reads KAGVTQTPRYLIKTRGQQVTLSCSPISGHRSVSWYQQTPGQGLQFLFEYFSETQRNKGNFPGRFSGRQFSNSRSEMNVSTLELGDSALYLCASHVGGPSYNEQFFGPGTRLTVL.

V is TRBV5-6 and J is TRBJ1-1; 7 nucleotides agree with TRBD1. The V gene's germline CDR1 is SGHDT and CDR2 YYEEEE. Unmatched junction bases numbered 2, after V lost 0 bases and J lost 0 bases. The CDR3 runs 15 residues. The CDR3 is CASSLARGMNTEAFF. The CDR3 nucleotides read TGTGCCAGCAGCTTGGCCAGGGGGATGAACACTGAAGCTTTCTTT.

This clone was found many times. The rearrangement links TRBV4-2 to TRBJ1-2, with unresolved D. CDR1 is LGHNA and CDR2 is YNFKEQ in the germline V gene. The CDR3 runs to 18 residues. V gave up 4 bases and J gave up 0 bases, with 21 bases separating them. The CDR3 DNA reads TGTGCCAGCAGCCGACGTTGGGAGCTTACCAACACTAACTATGGCTACACCTTC. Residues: CASSRRWELTNTNYGYTF.

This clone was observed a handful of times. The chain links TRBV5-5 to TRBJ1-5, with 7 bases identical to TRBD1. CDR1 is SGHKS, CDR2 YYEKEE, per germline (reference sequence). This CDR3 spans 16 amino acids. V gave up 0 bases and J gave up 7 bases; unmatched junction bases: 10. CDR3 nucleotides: TGTGCCAGCAGCTTGGGGGGACAGCTACTATCGCAGCCCCAGCATTTT. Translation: CASSLGGQLLSQPQHF.

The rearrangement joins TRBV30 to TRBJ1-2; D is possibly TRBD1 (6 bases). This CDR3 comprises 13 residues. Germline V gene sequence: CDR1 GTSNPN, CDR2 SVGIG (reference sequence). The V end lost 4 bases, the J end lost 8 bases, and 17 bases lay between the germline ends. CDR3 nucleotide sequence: TGTGCCTGGACTCTACAGGGAGCCTACGGCTACACCTTC. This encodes CAWTLQGAYGYTF.

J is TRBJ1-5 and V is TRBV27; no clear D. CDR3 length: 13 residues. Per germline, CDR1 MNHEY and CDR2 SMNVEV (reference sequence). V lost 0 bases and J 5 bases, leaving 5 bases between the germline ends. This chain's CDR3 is CASSLSLHQPQHF. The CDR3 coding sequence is TGTGCCAGCAGTTTATCTCTCCATCAGCCCCAGCATTTT.